These T cell receptor beta chains were read from a single sample in a study of T cell repertoires in cytomegalovirus infection. TCRdb analysed the reads with MiXCR anew, one entry per CDR3 protein. Altogether some 940,000 distinct CDR3 sequences are present, roughly a third being singletons, with the ten largest covering roughly 12%. Their antigens remain unidentified. The material was cultured CD8+ T cells from PBMCs, obtained from culture after CMV antigen stimulation. The source of these receptors is a human donor in good health (CMV status not recorded). Some clones in this sample may be carry-over from other donors' samples. Both conserved end residues are part of each CDR3. Each record gives: J gene, V gene, clone size, D gene, CDR3 DNA, CDR3 protein. A D gene is named only where the DNA matches it firmly. Clone size is stated in some rows and not others, as once, few, many or a class when expanded.

j_gene: TRBJ1-5; v_gene: TRBV4-1; abundance: once; d_gene: .; CDR3nt: TGCGCCAGCAGTGTACAGATCTATAGCAATCAGCCCCAGCATTTT; CDR3aa: CASSVQIYSNQPQHF
j_gene: TRBJ2-3; v_gene: TRBV7-3; abundance: few; d_gene: TRBD2; CDR3nt: TGTGCCAGCAGCTTAGTGGGGGGGGTCACAGATACGCAGTATTTT; CDR3aa: CASSLVGGVTDTQYF
j_gene: TRBJ2-3; v_gene: TRBV7-8; abundance: many; d_gene: TRBD2; CDR3nt: TGTGCCAGCAGCTCAGCGGGGGGGACCGCAGATACGCAGTATTTT; CDR3aa: CASSSAGGTADTQYF
j_gene: TRBJ1-2; v_gene: TRBV4-1; abundance: few; d_gene: .; CDR3nt: TGCGCCAGCAGCCAAGCCTTGACAGCTGGCTACACCTTC; CDR3aa: CASSQALTAGYTF
j_gene: TRBJ2-7; v_gene: TRBV14; abundance: .; d_gene: .; CDR3nt: TGTGCCAGCAGCCAAAAGGCAGGGGCGCTCTACGAGCAGTACTTC; CDR3aa: CASSQKAGALYEQYF
j_gene: TRBJ2-1; v_gene: TRBV6-1; abundance: few; d_gene: TRBD2; CDR3nt: TGTGCCAGCAATCCGAGTCGGGTAACTAGCGGCTACAATGAGCAGTTCTTC; CDR3aa: CASNPSRVTSGYNEQFF
j_gene: TRBJ2-7; v_gene: TRBV25-1; abundance: .; d_gene: .; CDR3nt: TGTGCCAGCAGTGAAGGGGGGCTGAACGAGCAGTACTTC; CDR3aa: CASSEGGLNEQYF
j_gene: TRBJ1-5; v_gene: TRBV6-2/TRBV6-3; abundance: .; d_gene: TRBD1; CDR3nt: TGTGCCAGCAGCCAAGACAGGGGAGGTTGGCAGCCCCAGCATTTT; CDR3aa: CASSQDRGGWQPQHF
j_gene: TRBJ1-5; v_gene: TRBV23-1; abundance: few; d_gene: .; CDR3nt: TGCGCCAGCAGTCAATCGAACAGGGAACAAGCGATCAATCAGCCCCAGCATTTT; CDR3aa: CASSQSNREQAINQPQHF
j_gene: TRBJ1-6; v_gene: TRBV7-2; abundance: many; d_gene: .; CDR3nt: TGTGCCAGCAGCTTGAGTAATAATTCACCCCTCCACTTT; CDR3aa: CASSLSNNSPLHF
j_gene: TRBJ1-1; v_gene: TRBV19; abundance: few; d_gene: .; CDR3nt: TGTGCCAGTAGTATGAGGGGTGGGCACACTGAAGCTTTCTTT; CDR3aa: CASSMRGGHTEAFF
j_gene: TRBJ1-2; v_gene: TRBV6-1; abundance: few; d_gene: .; CDR3nt: TGTGCCAGCAGTGAAGCGTCCGGACAGCACCGTGGCTACACCTTC; CDR3aa: CASSEASGQHRGYTF
j_gene: TRBJ2-1; v_gene: TRBV4-1; abundance: few; d_gene: .; CDR3nt: TGCGCCAGCAGCCAACTAGCAAACAATGAGCAGTTCTTC; CDR3aa: CASSQLANNEQFF
j_gene: TRBJ1-2; v_gene: TRBV10-2; abundance: few; d_gene: .; CDR3nt: TGCGCCAGCAGAGGGGAGGTCCTCCCAGCCCCTGGCGCGACTAACTATGGCTACACCTTC; CDR3aa: CASRGEVLPAPGATNYGYTF
j_gene: TRBJ2-3; v_gene: TRBV20-1; abundance: few; d_gene: TRBD1; CDR3nt: TGCAGTAGCCGAGGACAGGTCAACACAGATACGCAGTATTTT; CDR3aa: CSSRGQVNTDTQYF
j_gene: TRBJ2-2; v_gene: TRBV12-5; abundance: .; d_gene: .; CDR3nt: TGTGCTAGTGGTTTAGCCGGGGAGCTGTTTTTT; CDR3aa: CASGLAGELFF
j_gene: TRBJ1-1; v_gene: TRBV29-1; abundance: .; d_gene: TRBD1; CDR3nt: TGCAGCGTTGAAGATTTGAGGACAGGGGGAGTTGGGACTGAAGCTTTCTTT; CDR3aa: CSVEDLRTGGVGTEAFF
j_gene: TRBJ1-4; v_gene: TRBV5-5; abundance: .; d_gene: .; CDR3nt: TGTGCCAGCAGGCCGGGGGGGAGCACGTTATCTAATGAAAAACTGTTTTTT; CDR3aa: CASRPGGSTLSNEKLFF
j_gene: TRBJ1-2; v_gene: TRBV2; abundance: .; d_gene: .; CDR3nt: TGTGCCAGCCCCTGGTGGGGGTCTAACTATGGCTACACCTTC; CDR3aa: CASPWWGSNYGYTF
j_gene: TRBJ1-5; v_gene: TRBV12-3/TRBV12-4; abundance: few; d_gene: .; CDR3nt: TGTGCCAGCAGTTCCCGGGGGGGGCCCAATCAGCCCCAGCATTTT; CDR3aa: CASSSRGGPNQPQHF
j_gene: TRBJ1-2; v_gene: TRBV27; abundance: once; d_gene: .; CDR3nt: TGTGCCACCAAACCCGGGGGGGGGAATGGCTACACCTTC; CDR3aa: CATKPGGGNGYTF
j_gene: TRBJ1-1; v_gene: TRBV27; abundance: many; d_gene: .; CDR3nt: TGTGCCAGCAGCACAGGGATGAACACTGAAGCTTTCTTT; CDR3aa: CASSTGMNTEAFF
j_gene: TRBJ2-5; v_gene: TRBV7-9; abundance: .; d_gene: .; CDR3nt: TGTGCCAGCAGTGGGACCAAGAAGACCCAGTACTTC; CDR3aa: CASSGTKKTQYF